One and the same sample provided the 16 T cell receptor beta chains below, sequenced in a study of blood T cells in healthy people across ages. PCR was performed a second time for roughly 7 to 11 cycles using a sample-barcoded 5' primer and a J-beta primer mix. MiXCR, run by TCRdb on the 5' RACE reads, gives a single entry per CDR3 protein. The sample has more than 800,000 distinct CDR3 sequences, 45% seen once; the top ten hold 18%. The sample comprised blood. The receptors here all came from an older woman in good health.

This clonotype was counted only a few times. V and J are TRBV7-2 and TRBJ2-1; TRBD2 aligns across 8 bases. This CDR3 region has 14 residues. With 5 bases clipped from V and 8 bases from J, the junction kept 8 bases outside the gene matches. Germline CDR1 is SGHTA and CDR2 is FQGNSA. The CDR3 DNA sequence: TGTGCCAGCAGCCGGACTAGCTTGGGGGATGAGCAGTTCTTC. Translation: CASSRTSLGDEQFF.

The CDR3 here is CSAGGGQRDTGELFF. The CDR3 DNA reads as TGCAGCGCCGGAGGGGGACAGCGAGACACCGGGGAGCTGTTTTTT. This chain uses TRBV29-1 with TRBJ2-2, with D tentatively TRBD1 (7 bases). The V gene's germline CDR1 is SQVTM and CDR2 ANQGSEA. CDR3 length: 15 residues. V lost 7 bases to trimming and J lost 3 bases, with 18 bases between them.

The chain joins TRBV29-1 to TRBJ2-1; 11 positions agree with TRBD2. CDR1 is SQVTM, CDR2 ANQGSEA, per germline. There are 15 residues in the CDR3. Germline trimming cut 3 bases from V and 6 bases from J; bases unmatched to any gene: 7. CDR3 DNA sequence: TGCAGCGTTGAGGGACTAGCGGAGCCGATCAATGAGCAGTTCTTC. Its translation is CSVEGLAEPINEQFF.

This clonotype was observed a handful of times. The chain uses TRBV15 and TRBJ2-1; a possible D gene is TRBD2 (6 bases). CDR3 length: 16 amino acids. Germline CDR1 and CDR2: LNHNV and YYDKDF (reference sequence). Trimming stripped 0 bases from V and 9 bases from J, with 18 bases between. CDR3 coding DNA: TGTGCCACCAGCAGAGATCGGATTCTGCGGCGGGGTGAGCAGTTCTTC. Encoded protein: CATSRDRILRRGEQFF.

This chain uses TRBV28 with TRBJ1-2; TRBD1 is a possible D gene (5 bases). Germline-derived CDR1 and CDR2 are MDHEN and SYDVKM. The V gene lost 6 bases and the J gene lost 8 bases, with 22 bases spanning the gap. The CDR3 totals 15 residues. This CDR3 is CASSYPQGGRVGYTF. Here the CDR3 DNA reads TGTGCCAGCAGCTACCCCCAGGGAGGGAGGGTCGGCTACACCTTC.

This chain joins TRBV7-8 and TRBJ2-1, with 11 bases that match TRBD1. TRBJ2-7 explains the end of the DNA better; the J call may be wrong. Germline assignment: CDR1 SGHVS and CDR2 FQNEAQ. There are 17 residues in the CDR3. CDR3 sequence: CASSRERTGGSYNEQYF. The CDR3 DNA is TGTGCCAGCAGCAGAGAGAGGACAGGGGGCTCCTACAATGAGCAGTACTTC.

For this clonotype: Its ends do not fully match the called genes, so a read error is possible. This chain connects TRBV27 to TRBJ2-7, with 15 bases aligning to TRBD2. The CDR3 contains 17 residues. Germline lookup yields CDR1 MNHEY and CDR2 SMNVEV (reference sequence). The DNA for the CDR3 is TGCGCCAGCAGTATAGGACTAGCGGGAGGGCGAAACTACGAGCAGTACTTC. Its protein is CASSIGLAGGRNYEQYF.

This clonotype was seen only a few times. The rearrangement uses TRBV28 and TRBJ2-1, with TRBD2 as a possible D gene (5 bases). The germline CDR1 and CDR2 sequences are MDHEN and SYDVKM. V lost 7 bases, J lost 7 bases, and 23 bases lay in between. The CDR3 runs to 16 residues. The CDR3 region is CASTQSGYGIGNEQFF. The DNA for the CDR3 is TGTGCCAGCACCCAATCGGGGTATGGGATTGGGAATGAGCAGTTCTTC.

This clonotype has ten or more counts. The chain combines TRBV6-5 with TRBJ2-3; the match to TRBD2 covers 10 bases. Trimming took 2 bases from V and 5 from J; bases not matched to a gene: 4. CDR3 size: 15 residues. CDR1 and CDR2 (germline): MNHEY, SVGAGI. The DNA for the CDR3 is TGTGCCAGCAGTTACGGAGCGGGGGGGGTAGATACGCAGTATTTT. This gives the protein CASSYGAGGVDTQYF.

The chain is built from TRBV6-5 and TRBJ1-2; D remains unclear. The CDR3 is 15 amino acids. The V end lost 5 bases, the J end lost 0 bases, and 13 bases lay between the germline ends. Germline CDR1 and CDR2: MNHEY and SVGAGI. The CDR3 nucleotides are TGTGCCAGCAGTCCCAACACAGCAGCTAACTATGGCTACACCTTC. It translates to CASSPNTAANYGYTF.

The rearrangement uses TRBV7-8 and TRBJ2-3, with 13 bases that match TRBD2. Trimming at V came to 5 bases and at J to 3 bases, leaving 5 bases not matched to a gene. Germline V gene data show CDR1 as SGHVS and CDR2 as FQNEAQ. The CDR3 consists of 16 residues. CDR3 DNA sequence: TGTGCCAGCAGCACACGGACTAGCGGGAGAACAGATACGCAGTATTTT. Translated: CASSTRTSGRTDTQYF. The variable domain in full, completed from reference TRBV7-8 and TRBJ2-3, reads GAGVSQSPRYKVAKRGQDVALRCDPISGHVSLFWYQQALGQGPEFLTYFQNEAQLDKSGLPSDRFFAERPEGSVSTLKIQRTQQEDSAVYLCASSTRTSGRTDTQYFGPGTRLTVL.

The chain has TRBV27 and TRBJ1-1; maybe TRBD1 (5 bases). CDR3 length: 13 amino acids. Trimming cost V 8 bases and J 1 base, with 11 bases left between them. The V gene's germline CDR1 is MNHEY and CDR2 SMNVEV (reference sequence). In DNA, the CDR3 is TGTGCCAGCGCACGGGGGGGGAACACTGAAGCTTTCTTT. It translates to CASARGGNTEAFF.

V is TRBV7-9 and J is TRBJ2-7; 7 bases agree with TRBD2. V was pared by 1 base and J by 2 bases, with 17 bases of the junction left unmatched. Germline CDR1 and CDR2: SEHNR and FQNEAQ (reference sequence). CDR3 size: 19 residues. DNA of the CDR3: TGTGCCAGCAGCTTAGAGTTGGCTAGCGGCCCGAAAAGGACCTACGAGCAGTACTTC. It yields the protein CASSLELASGPKRTYEQYF.

V and J are TRBV7-2 and TRBJ2-5, with 9 bases matching TRBD2. CDR1 and CDR2 from the germline V gene are SGHTA and FQGNSA. Trimming removed 1 base from V and 4 bases from J; junction bases left unmatched: 10. The CDR3 is 17 residues long. The CDR3 region has the DNA TGTGCCAGCAGCTTAGTAGTTAGCGGGAGATGGGGAGAGACCCAGTACTTC. Its protein product is CASSLVVSGRWGETQYF.

This chain joins TRBV12-3 or TRBV12-4 and TRBJ2-1; TRBD1 agrees at 10 bases. The CDR3 covers 13 residues. Trimming took 6 bases from V and 5 from J; bases not matched to a gene: 1. The CDR3 loop is CASRGQGNNEQFF. CDR3 coding DNA: TGTGCCAGCAGGGGACAGGGGAACAATGAGCAGTTCTTC.

The chain uses TRBV5-1 and TRBJ2-7; 11 bases are a match to TRBD2. In germline, CDR1 is SGHRS, CDR2 YFSETQ. V lost 0 bases and J lost 6; bases outside the gene matches: 14. The CDR3 consists of 18 residues. Here the CDR3 reads CASSLESVTSGIFIEQYF. The CDR3 bases are TGCGCCAGCAGCTTGGAATCCGTGACTAGCGGGATTTTTATCGAGCAGTACTTC.